This T cell receptor beta chain was recorded in a study of T cells after yellow fever vaccination. This clonotype was counted a few times. MiXCR, applied by TCRdb to the 5' RACE reads, yields one record per CDR3 protein. The table includes around 340,000 distinct CDR3 sequences, around 13% detected once. The sample was CD4+ T cells sorted from PBMCs, taken 15 days after the yellow fever booster vaccination. The clonotype originates from a man between 18 and 29 years old who received the YFV17D yellow fever vaccine.

CDR3 DNA sequence: TGTGCCAGCTCAACAGGGGAGTGGGATGGCTACACCTTC. As protein: CASSTGEWDGYTF. The chain links TRBV18 to TRBJ1-2, with 7 bases fitting TRBD1. Unmatched junction bases numbered 6, after V lost 5 bases and J lost 6 bases. Germline V CDR1 and CDR2: KGHSH, LQKENI. This CDR3 is 13 amino acids long.